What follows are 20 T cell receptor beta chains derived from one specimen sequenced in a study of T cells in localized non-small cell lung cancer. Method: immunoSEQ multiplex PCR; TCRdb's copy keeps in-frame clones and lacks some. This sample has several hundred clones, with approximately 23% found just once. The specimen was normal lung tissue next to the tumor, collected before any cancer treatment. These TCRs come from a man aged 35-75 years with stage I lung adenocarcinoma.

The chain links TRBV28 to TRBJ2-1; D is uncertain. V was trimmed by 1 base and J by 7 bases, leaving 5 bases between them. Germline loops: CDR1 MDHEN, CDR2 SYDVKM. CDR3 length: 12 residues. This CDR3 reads CASSLLGNEQFF. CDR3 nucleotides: TGTGCCAGCAGTTTATTGGGGAATGAGCAGTTCTTC.

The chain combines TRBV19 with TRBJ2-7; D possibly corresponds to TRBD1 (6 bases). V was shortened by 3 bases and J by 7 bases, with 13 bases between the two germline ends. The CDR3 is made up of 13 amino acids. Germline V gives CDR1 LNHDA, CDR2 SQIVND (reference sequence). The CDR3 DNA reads TGTGCCAGTAGTATGCATTCTCAGGGGGAGCAGTACTTC. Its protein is CASSMHSQGEQYF.

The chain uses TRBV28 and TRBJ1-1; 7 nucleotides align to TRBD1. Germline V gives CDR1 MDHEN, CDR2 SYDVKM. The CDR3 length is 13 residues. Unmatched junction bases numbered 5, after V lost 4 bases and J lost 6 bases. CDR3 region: CASSSGQDAEAFF. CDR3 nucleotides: TGTGCCAGCAGTTCCGGACAGGACGCTGAAGCTTTCTTT.

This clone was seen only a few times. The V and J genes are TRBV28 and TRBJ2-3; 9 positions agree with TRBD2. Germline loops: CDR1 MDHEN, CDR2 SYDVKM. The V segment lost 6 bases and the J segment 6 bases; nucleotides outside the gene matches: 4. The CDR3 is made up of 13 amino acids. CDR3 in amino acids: CASRTAGGDTQYF. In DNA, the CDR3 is TGTGCCAGCAGGACCGCGGGGGGGGATACGCAGTATTTT.

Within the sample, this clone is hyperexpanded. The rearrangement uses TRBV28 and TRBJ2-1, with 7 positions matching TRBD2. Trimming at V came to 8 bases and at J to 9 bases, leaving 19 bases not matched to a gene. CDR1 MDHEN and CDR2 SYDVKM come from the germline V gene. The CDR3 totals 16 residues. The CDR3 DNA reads TGTGCCAGCCATCGGGTCTTGGGGGAGGGGCCGGGTGAGCAGTTCTTC. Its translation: CASHRVLGEGPGEQFF.

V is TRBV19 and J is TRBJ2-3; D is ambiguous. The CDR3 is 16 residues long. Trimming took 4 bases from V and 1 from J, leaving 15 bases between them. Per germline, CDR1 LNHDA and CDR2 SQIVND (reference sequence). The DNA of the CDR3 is TGTGCCAGTAGTACCATAGGGTGGGAAGGCACAGATACGCAGTATTTT. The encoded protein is CASSTIGWEGTDTQYF. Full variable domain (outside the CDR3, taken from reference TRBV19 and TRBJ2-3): DGGITQSPKYLFRKEGQNVTLSCEQNLNHDAMYWYRQDPGQGLRLIYYSQIVNDFQKGDIAEGYSVSREKKESFPLTVTSAQKNPTAFYLCASSTIGWEGTDTQYFGPGTRLTVL.

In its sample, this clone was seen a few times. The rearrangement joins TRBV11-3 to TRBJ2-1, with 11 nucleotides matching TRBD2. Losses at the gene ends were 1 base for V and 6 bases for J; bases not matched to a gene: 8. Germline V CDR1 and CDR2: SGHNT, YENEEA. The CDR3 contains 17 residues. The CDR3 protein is CASSLVPGTSGSNEQFF. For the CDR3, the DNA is TGTGCCAGCAGCTTAGTACCCGGGACTAGCGGTAGCAATGAGCAGTTCTTC.

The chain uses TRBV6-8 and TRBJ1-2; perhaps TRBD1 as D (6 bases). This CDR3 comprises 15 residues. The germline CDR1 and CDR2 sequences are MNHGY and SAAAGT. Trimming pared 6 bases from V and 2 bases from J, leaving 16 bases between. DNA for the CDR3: TGTGCCAGCAGCCAGGACAGTAACCCCAACTATGGCTACACCTTC. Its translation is CASSQDSNPNYGYTF.

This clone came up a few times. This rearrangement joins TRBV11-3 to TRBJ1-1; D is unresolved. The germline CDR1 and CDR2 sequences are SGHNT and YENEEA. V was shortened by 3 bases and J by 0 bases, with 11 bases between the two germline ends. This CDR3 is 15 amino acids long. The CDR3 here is CASSLVRSMNTEAFF. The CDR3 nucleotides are TGTGCCAGCAGCTTGGTCAGGTCCATGAACACTGAAGCTTTCTTT.

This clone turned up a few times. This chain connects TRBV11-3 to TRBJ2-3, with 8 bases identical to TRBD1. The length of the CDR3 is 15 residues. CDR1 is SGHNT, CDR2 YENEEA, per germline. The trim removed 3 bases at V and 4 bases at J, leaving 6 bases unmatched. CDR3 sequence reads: CASSFPLDRADTQYF. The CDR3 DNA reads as TGTGCCAGCAGCTTCCCACTGGACAGGGCAGATACGCAGTATTTT. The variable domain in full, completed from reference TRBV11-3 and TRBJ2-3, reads EAGVVQSPRYKIIEKKQPVAFWCNPISGHNTLYWYLQNLGQGPELLIRYENEEAVDDSQLPKDRFSAERLKGVDSTLKIQPAELGDSAVYLCASSFPLDRADTQYFGPGTRLTVL.

CDR3 sequence: CASSSPGRLTGAFF. The CDR3 DNA is TGTGCCAGTAGTTCCCCGGGACGCCTGACGGGGGCTTTCTTT. This chain uses TRBV19 with TRBJ1-1; the D gene is possibly TRBD1 (5 bases). The germline V and J ends were trimmed by 5 bases and 11 bases, with 21 bases remaining between them. This CDR3 is 14 amino acids long. Germline V CDR1 and CDR2: LNHDA, SQIVND (reference sequence).

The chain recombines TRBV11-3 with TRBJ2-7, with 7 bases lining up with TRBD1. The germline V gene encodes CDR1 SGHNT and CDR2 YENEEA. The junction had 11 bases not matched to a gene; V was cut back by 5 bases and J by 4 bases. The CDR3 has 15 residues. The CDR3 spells CASSPRQGPSYEQYV. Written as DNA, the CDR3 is TGTGCCAGCAGCCCGAGACAGGGACCTTCGTACGAGCAGTACGTC.

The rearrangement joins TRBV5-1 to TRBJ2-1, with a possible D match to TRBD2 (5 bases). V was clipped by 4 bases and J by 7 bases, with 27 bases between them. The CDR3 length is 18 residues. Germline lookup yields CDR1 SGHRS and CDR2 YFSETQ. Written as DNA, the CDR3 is TGCGCCAGCAGCCTAAGGGCAACGACTACTCTATCTTCTAATGAGCAGTTCTTC. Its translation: CASSLRATTTLSSNEQFF.

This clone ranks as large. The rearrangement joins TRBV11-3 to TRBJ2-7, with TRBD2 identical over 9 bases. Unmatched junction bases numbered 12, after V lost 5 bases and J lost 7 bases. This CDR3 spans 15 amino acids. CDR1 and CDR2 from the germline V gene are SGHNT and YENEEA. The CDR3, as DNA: TGTGCCAGCAGCCCTATAGCGGGAGAGCTGGGGGAGCAGTACTTC. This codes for CASSPIAGELGEQYF.

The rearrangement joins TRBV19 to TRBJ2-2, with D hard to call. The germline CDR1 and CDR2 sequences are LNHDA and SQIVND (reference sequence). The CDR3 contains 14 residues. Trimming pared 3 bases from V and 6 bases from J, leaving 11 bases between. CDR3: CASSITRSAGELFF. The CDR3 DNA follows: TGTGCCAGTAGTATTACCAGGTCCGCCGGGGAGCTGTTTTTT.

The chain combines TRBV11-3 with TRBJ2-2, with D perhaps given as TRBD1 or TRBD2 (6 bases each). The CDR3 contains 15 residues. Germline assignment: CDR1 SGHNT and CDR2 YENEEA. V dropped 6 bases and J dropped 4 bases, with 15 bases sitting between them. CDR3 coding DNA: TGTGCCAGCAGTTACCTCGGGGGCTTCACCGGGGAGCTGTTTTTT. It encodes CASSYLGGFTGELFF.

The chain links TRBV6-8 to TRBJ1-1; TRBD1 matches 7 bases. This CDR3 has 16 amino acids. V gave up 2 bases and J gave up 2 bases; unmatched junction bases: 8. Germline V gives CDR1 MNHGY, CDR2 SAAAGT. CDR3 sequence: CASSYPPTGPNTEAFF. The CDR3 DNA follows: TGTGCCAGCAGTTACCCTCCGACAGGGCCCAACACTGAAGCTTTCTTT.

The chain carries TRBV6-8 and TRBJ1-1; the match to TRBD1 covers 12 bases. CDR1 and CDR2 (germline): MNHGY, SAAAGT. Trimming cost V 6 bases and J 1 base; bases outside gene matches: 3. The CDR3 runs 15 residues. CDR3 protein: CASRGQGAGNTEAFF. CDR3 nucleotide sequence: TGTGCCAGCAGGGGACAGGGGGCAGGGAACACTGAAGCTTTCTTT.

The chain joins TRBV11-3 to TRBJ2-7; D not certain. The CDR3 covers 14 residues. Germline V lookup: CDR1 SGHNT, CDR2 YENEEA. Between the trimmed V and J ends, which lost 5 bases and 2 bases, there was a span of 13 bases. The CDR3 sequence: CASSLVSSAYEQYV. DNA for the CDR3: TGTGCCAGCAGCCTCGTTAGCTCAGCCTACGAGCAGTACGTC.

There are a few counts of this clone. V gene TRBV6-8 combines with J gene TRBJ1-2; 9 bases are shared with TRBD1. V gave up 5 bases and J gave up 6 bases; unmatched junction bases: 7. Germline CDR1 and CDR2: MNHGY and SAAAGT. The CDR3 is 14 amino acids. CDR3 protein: CASSGTGNLDGYTF. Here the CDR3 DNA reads TGTGCCAGCAGTGGGACAGGGAACTTAGATGGCTACACCTTC.